A single sample is the source of the 28 T cell receptor beta chains below, sequenced in a study of T cells in Graves' hyperthyroidism and ophthalmopathy. Amplification of TCR beta CDR3 regions was performed using RNA transcripts as template. HTBI primers were the set used in a first-round RT-PCR of the TCR CDR3. From the multiplex PCR reads, TCRdb called clonotypes with MiXCR, one entry per CDR3 protein. This table holds hundreds of thousands of distinct CDR3 sequences, around 24% found once. What was sequenced was blood. Receptors originate from a young woman with Graves' ophthalmopathy.

The table lists this clonotype with a few counts. This chain links TRBV10-3 with TRBJ2-2, with 8 bases identical to TRBD2. The CDR3 spans 14 residues. J was trimmed by 3 bases and V by 8 bases; bases with no gene match: 5. The germline gives CDR1 ENHRY, CDR2 SYGVKD. The CDR3 bases are TGTGCCATCTCGGGAGGGGTGGACACCGGGGAGCTGTTTTTT. Translated: CAISGGVDTGELFF.

Many counts were recorded for this clonotype. V gene TRBV6-5 combines with J gene TRBJ1-1; D perhaps matches TRBD1 (5 bases). CDR1 MNHEY and CDR2 SVGAGI come from the germline V gene. The V end was cut by 0 bases, the J end by 2 bases, with 10 bases between. There are 15 residues in the CDR3. The CDR3 reads CASSYSPGLNTEAFF. The DNA for the CDR3 is TGTGCCAGCAGTTACTCGCCGGGGCTAAACACTGAAGCTTTCTTT.

The chain recombines TRBV7-9 with TRBJ2-2; 13 bases line up with TRBD2. Germline lookup yields CDR1 SEHNR and CDR2 FQNEAQ (reference sequence). The CDR3 has 15 amino acids. V was pared by 3 bases and J by 7 bases, with 2 bases of the junction left unmatched. CDR3 sequence: CASSLGLAGIGELFF. The CDR3 bases are TGTGCCAGCAGCTTGGGACTAGCGGGAATCGGGGAGCTGTTTTTT.

The sample holds many counts of this clonotype. The chain has TRBV19 and TRBJ2-5; perhaps TRBD1 as D (6 bases). V lost 4 bases, J lost 7 bases, and 16 bases lay in between. CDR1 is LNHDA, CDR2 SQIVND, per germline (reference sequence). The CDR3 totals 14 residues. CDR3 loop: CASSTPEQGATQYF. The CDR3 DNA sequence: TGTGCCAGTAGTACCCCGGAACAGGGTGCGACCCAGTACTTC.

The sample holds many counts of this clonotype. This chain connects TRBV7-8 to TRBJ2-2; D is uncertain. V was cut by 2 bases and J by 4 bases, with 11 bases left in between. CDR1 and CDR2 from the germline V gene are SGHVS and FQNEAQ. This CDR3 region has 15 residues. The CDR3 here is CASSLTGSSTGELFF. CDR3 sequence (DNA): TGTGCCAGCAGCTTAACCGGGTCTAGCACCGGGGAGCTGTTTTTT.

This clonotype was found many times. V is TRBV7-3 and J is TRBJ2-2; TRBD1 or TRBD2 may be the D gene (5 bases each). Trimming shortened V by 5 bases and J by 7 bases, and 11 bases separated the two germline ends. Germline V CDR1 and CDR2: SGHTA, FQGTGA. The CDR3 consists of 13 residues. For the CDR3, the DNA is TGTGCCAGCAGCCCGGGACCAGGCGGGGAGCTGTTTTTT. Translating gives CASSPGPGGELFF.

This clonotype was recorded many times. The chain joins TRBV5-5 to TRBJ2-2; D not resolved. Deletions cut 4 bases from V and 0 bases from J, with 7 bases between. Germline CDR1 SGHKS, CDR2 YYEKEE (reference sequence). CDR3 length: 14 amino acids. The CDR3 region has the DNA TGTGCCAGCAGCCTCGGCCCGAACACCGGGGAGCTGTTTTTT. Encoded protein: CASSLGPNTGELFF.

This clonotype has only a few counts. The chain has TRBV7-9 and TRBJ1-1; no definite D call. The CDR3 extends over 13 amino acids. V was trimmed by 7 bases and J by 7 bases, leaving 16 bases between them. CDR1 SEHNR and CDR2 FQNEAQ come from the germline V gene (reference sequence). CDR3 DNA: TGTGCCAGCACCGGGTGGGTGGCAGGTGAAGCTTTCTTT. Protein product: CASTGWVAGEAFF.

The chain couples TRBV12-3 or TRBV12-4 to TRBJ1-1; D perhaps matches TRBD1 (5 bases). CDR3 length equals 14 residues. V dropped 3 bases and J dropped 3 bases, with 11 bases sitting between them. The DNA for the CDR3 is TGTGCCAGCAGTTTCCCAGGGCGGTACACTGAAGCTTTCTTT. It specifies CASSFPGRYTEAFF.

This clonotype was recorded many times. This chain joins TRBV25-1 and TRBJ1-2, with D unresolved. Trimming removed 3 bases from V and 2 bases from J, with 7 bases in between. Germline assignment: CDR1 MGHDK and CDR2 SYGVNS. This CDR3 region has 13 residues. The DNA of the CDR3 is TGTGCCAGCAGTGAGTCAGGCAACTATGGCTACACCTTC. Its translation is CASSESGNYGYTF.

This clonotype was detected a few times. V gene TRBV25-1 combines with J gene TRBJ1-1; no clear D. Trimming took off 6 bases at V and 8 bases at J, with 10 bases between the two ends. Germline values: CDR1 MGHDK, CDR2 SYGVNS. The CDR3 totals 11 residues. The CDR3 is CASSVFGEAFF. CDR3 bases: TGTGCCAGCAGCGTCTTCGGGGAAGCTTTCTTT.

Turning to this clonotype: A read error is possible here, since a much larger clone lies one base away. V and J are TRBV6-4 and TRBJ1-6; 7 bases are shared with TRBD1. V lost 8 bases and J lost 5; bases outside the gene matches: 9. The CDR3 length is 15 residues. In germline, CDR1 is MRHNA, CDR2 SNTAGT. The CDR3 spells CASCRQGRDNSPLHF. Here the CDR3 DNA reads TGTGCCAGCTGTCGACAGGGAAGGGATAATTCACCCCTCCACTTT.

The chain recombines TRBV7-2 with TRBJ1-5, with 7 bases matching TRBD1. J lost 6 bases, V lost 5 bases, and 7 bases had no gene match. CDR1 and CDR2 (germline): SGHTA, FQGNSA. The CDR3 length is 14 residues. DNA of the CDR3: TGTGCCAGCAGCGAGACAGGGATCGGTCAGCCCCAGCATTTT. Translated: CASSETGIGQPQHF. The full variable domain, its missing parts supplied by reference TRBV7-2 and TRBJ1-5, is GAGVSQSPSNKVTEKGKDVELRCDPISGHTALYWYRQSLGQGLEFLIYFQGNSAPDKSGLPSDRFSAERTGGSVSTLTIQRTQQEDSAVYLCASSETGIGQPQHFGDGTRLSIL.

This clonotype has ten or more counts. This chain connects TRBV7-9 to TRBJ2-2; no clear D. The CDR3 has 14 amino acids. In germline, CDR1 is SEHNR, CDR2 FQNEAQ (reference sequence). Trimming removed 5 bases from V and 6 bases from J, with 13 bases in between. CDR3 region: CASSPRDIPGELFF. CDR3 coding DNA: TGTGCCAGCAGCCCCCGCGACATCCCCGGGGAGCTGTTTTTT.

This clonotype was counted many times. The chain is built from TRBV10-3 and TRBJ2-2, with TRBD2 identical over 7 bases. CDR1 and CDR2 from the germline V gene are ENHRY and SYGVKD. The trim removed 3 bases at V and 7 bases at J, leaving 17 bases unmatched. The CDR3 is 18 amino acids. The DNA of the CDR3 is TGTGCCATCAGTGACGGGTCTTCGAGAGGGAGGGCAGTCGGGGAGCTGTTTTTT. This gives the protein CAISDGSSRGRAVGELFF.

This clonotype has just a few counts. A much larger clone is a single base away; this may be a read error. V is TRBV7-2 and J is TRBJ2-7, with D possibly TRBD1 on 6 matching bases. Germline values: CDR1 SGHTA, CDR2 FQGNSA. The CDR3 has 13 amino acids. CDR3 in DNA: TGTGCCAGCAGACTTAGGACAGCATACGGGCAGTACTTC. Protein sequence: CASRLRTAYGQYF.

In this sample, this clonotype turned up a few times. Given a much more abundant clone one base away, this may be a read error. The rearrangement links TRBV12-3 or TRBV12-4 to TRBJ2-4; no definite D call. The length of the CDR3 is 11 residues. CDR3 sequence: CACSLEDIQYF. CDR3 DNA: TGTGCCTGCAGTTTAGAAGACATTCAGTACTTC.

This clonotype was observed a handful of times. The chain employs TRBV12-3 or TRBV12-4 and TRBJ2-7; the D gene is possibly TRBD1 (6 bases). There are 14 residues in the CDR3. Between the trimmed V and J ends, which lost 6 bases and 6 bases, there was a span of 18 bases. The CDR3 region is CASSLTRDIPEQYF. DNA for the CDR3: TGTGCCAGCAGCCTTACCCGGGACATCCCCGAGCAGTACTTC.

This clonotype was picked up many times. The V call is TRBV25-1, the J call TRBJ1-5, with D hard to call. V dropped 1 base and J dropped 0 bases, with 1 base sitting between them. The germline CDR1 and CDR2 sequences are MGHDK and SYGVNS. There are 13 residues in the CDR3. The CDR3 nucleotides read TGTGCCAGCAGTGAATCTAGCAATCAGCCCCAGCATTTT. This sequence encodes CASSESSNQPQHF.

This clonotype was counted between two and nine times. The V call is TRBV19, the J call TRBJ1-5, with unresolved D. Germline V lookup: CDR1 LNHDA, CDR2 SQIVND (reference sequence). The CDR3 extends over 15 amino acids. With 2 bases removed from V and 0 bases from J, the gap between germline ends came to 8 bases. CDR3 loop: CASSISRYSNQPQHF. The CDR3 DNA is TGTGCCAGTAGTATATCCCGATATAGCAATCAGCCCCAGCATTTT.

The chain is built from TRBV6-5 and TRBJ2-2; 7 positions match TRBD2. After removal of 2 bases from V and 8 bases from J, the junction contained 8 bases not matched to a gene. The CDR3 sequence is 15 residues long. In germline, CDR1 is MNHEY, CDR2 SVGAGI. CDR3 protein: CASSYAGRATGELFF. DNA of the CDR3: TGTGCCAGCAGTTACGCAGGGAGGGCGACGGGGGAGCTGTTTTTT.

This clonotype was seen repeatedly, ten times or more. The chain couples TRBV11-2 to TRBJ2-2; 7 bases match TRBD1. V trimming: 2 bases; J trimming: 4 bases; junction bases outside the gene matches: 10. Germline V gives CDR1 SGHAT, CDR2 FQNNGV. The CDR3 runs to 17 residues. CDR3 nucleotides: TGTGCCAGCAGCTTAATTAAAGGGACAGCAACCACCGGGGAGCTGTTTTTT. This codes for CASSLIKGTATTGELFF. Combining the CDR3 with reference TRBV11-2 and TRBJ2-2 gives the whole variable domain EAGVAQSPRYKIIEKRQSVAFWCNPISGHATLYWYQQILGQGPKLLIQFQNNGVVDDSQLPKDRFSAERLKGVDSTLKIQPAKLEDSAVYLCASSLIKGTATTGELFFGEGSRLTVL.

The rearrangement links TRBV5-1 to TRBJ1-1, with TRBD1 as a possible D gene (5 bases). V was cut by 2 bases and J by 1 base, with 12 bases left in between. Per the germline V gene, CDR1 is SGHRS and CDR2 is YFSETQ. The CDR3 consists of 15 residues. The CDR3 DNA is TGCGCCAGCAGCTTATTGGGACGACGGAACACTGAAGCTTTCTTT. This sequence encodes CASSLLGRRNTEAFF.

The genes are TRBV3-1 and TRBJ2-6; D not resolved. The V gene lost 3 bases and the J gene lost 0 bases, with 9 bases spanning the gap. Germline CDR1 and CDR2: LGHDT and YNNKEL (reference sequence). The CDR3 is made up of 16 amino acids. The CDR3 region has the DNA TGTGCCAGCAGCCAGGGCCTGAGCTCTGGGGCCAACGTCCTGACTTTC. Protein: CASSQGLSSGANVLTF. Drawing the rest from reference TRBV3-1 and TRBJ2-6, the complete variable domain is DTAVSQTPKYLVTQMGNDKSIKCEQNLGHDTMYWYKQDSKKFLKIMFSYNNKELIINETVPNRFSPKSPDKAHLNLHINSLELGDSAVYFCASSQGLSSGANVLTFGAGSRLTVL.

The rearrangement uses TRBV20-1 and TRBJ2-5; 7 bases map to TRBD2. Unmatched junction bases numbered 5, after V lost 0 bases and J lost 4 bases. Germline V gene sequence: CDR1 DFQATT, CDR2 SNEGSKA (reference sequence). This CDR3 contains 14 residues. Here the CDR3 reads CSARDPGLGETQYF. The CDR3 DNA follows: TGCAGTGCTAGAGATCCCGGACTAGGAGAGACCCAGTACTTC.

This chain links TRBV12-3 or TRBV12-4 with TRBJ2-2; 10 bases are a match to TRBD1. The CDR3 has 13 amino acids. With 10 bases clipped from V and 9 bases from J, the junction kept 8 bases outside the gene matches. As DNA, the CDR3 is TGTGCCACCGGACAGGGGGTTACCTGGGAGCTGTTTTTT. Residues: CATGQGVTWELFF.

This clonotype was seen repeatedly, ten times or more. The chain is built from TRBV29-1 and TRBJ1-2; possible D gene TRBD1, 5 bases. V shed 3 bases and J shed 5 bases, with 13 bases lying between them. CDR1 and CDR2 from the germline V gene are SQVTM and ANQGSEA. The CDR3 has 13 amino acids. The CDR3 sequence: CSVDPQGGYGYTF. The DNA for the CDR3 is TGCAGCGTTGACCCCCAGGGTGGATATGGCTACACCTTC.

This clonotype was detected many times. The chain couples TRBV28 to TRBJ1-1; 7 bases fit TRBD1. This CDR3 comprises 15 residues. Per the germline V gene, CDR1 is MDHEN and CDR2 is SYDVKM. J gave up 7 bases and V 4 bases, and 12 bases lay outside the gene matches. CDR3 sequence: CASSWGTAKTSEAFF. The CDR3 DNA follows: TGTGCCAGCAGTTGGGGGACAGCCAAAACGAGTGAAGCTTTCTTT.